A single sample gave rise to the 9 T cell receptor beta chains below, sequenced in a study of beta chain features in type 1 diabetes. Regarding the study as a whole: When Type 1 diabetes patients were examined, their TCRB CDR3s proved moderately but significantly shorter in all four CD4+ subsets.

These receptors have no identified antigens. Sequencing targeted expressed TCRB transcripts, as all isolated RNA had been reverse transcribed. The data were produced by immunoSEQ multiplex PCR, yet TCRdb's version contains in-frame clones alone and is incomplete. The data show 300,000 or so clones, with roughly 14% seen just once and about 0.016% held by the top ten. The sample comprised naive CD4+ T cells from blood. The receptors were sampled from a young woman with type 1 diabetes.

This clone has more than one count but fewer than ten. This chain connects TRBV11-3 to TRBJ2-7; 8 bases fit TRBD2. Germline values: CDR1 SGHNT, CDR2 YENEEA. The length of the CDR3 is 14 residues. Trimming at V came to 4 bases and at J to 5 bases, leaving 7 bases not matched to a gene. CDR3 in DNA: TGTGCCAGCAGCTCCGGGACTAGGGCACACGAGCAGTACGTC. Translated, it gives CASSSGTRAHEQYV.

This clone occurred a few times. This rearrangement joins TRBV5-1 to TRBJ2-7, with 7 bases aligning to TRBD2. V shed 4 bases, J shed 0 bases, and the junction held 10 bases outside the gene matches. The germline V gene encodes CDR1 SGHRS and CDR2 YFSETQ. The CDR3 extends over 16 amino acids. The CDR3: CASSVKSGISSYEQYF. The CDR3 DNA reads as TGCGCCAGCAGCGTTAAAAGCGGGATCAGCTCCTACGAGCAGTACTTC.

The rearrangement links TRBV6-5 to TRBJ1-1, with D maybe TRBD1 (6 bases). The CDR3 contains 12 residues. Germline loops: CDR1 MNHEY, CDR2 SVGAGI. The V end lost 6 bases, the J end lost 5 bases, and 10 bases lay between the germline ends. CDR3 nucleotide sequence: TGTGCCAGCAGCAGGGGTGGAACTGAAGCTTTCTTT. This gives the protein CASSRGGTEAFF.

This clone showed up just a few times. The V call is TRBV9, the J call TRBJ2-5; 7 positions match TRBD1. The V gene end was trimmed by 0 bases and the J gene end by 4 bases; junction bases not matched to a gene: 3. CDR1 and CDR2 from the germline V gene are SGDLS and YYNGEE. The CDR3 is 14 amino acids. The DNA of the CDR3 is TGTGCCAGCAGCGTAGGAGGGGGCGGAGAGACCCAGTACTTC. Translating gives CASSVGGGGETQYF.

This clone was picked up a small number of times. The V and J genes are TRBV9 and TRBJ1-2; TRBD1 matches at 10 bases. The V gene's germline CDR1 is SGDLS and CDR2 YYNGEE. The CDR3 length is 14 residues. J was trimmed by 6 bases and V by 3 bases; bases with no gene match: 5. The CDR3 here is CASSGAGTGDGYTF. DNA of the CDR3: TGTGCCAGCAGCGGTGCCGGGACAGGGGATGGCTACACCTTC.

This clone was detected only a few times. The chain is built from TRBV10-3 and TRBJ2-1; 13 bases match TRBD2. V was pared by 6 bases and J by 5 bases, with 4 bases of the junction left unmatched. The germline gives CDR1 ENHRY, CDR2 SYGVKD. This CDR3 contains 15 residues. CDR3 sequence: CAISPGLAGNNEQFF. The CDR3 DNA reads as TGTGCCATCAGCCCGGGACTAGCGGGAAACAATGAGCAGTTCTTC.

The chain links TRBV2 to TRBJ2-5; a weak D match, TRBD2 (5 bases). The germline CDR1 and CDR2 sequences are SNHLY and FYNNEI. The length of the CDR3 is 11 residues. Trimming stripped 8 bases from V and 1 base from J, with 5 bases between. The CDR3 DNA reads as TGTGCCAGCCGGGGCCAAGAGACCCAGTACTTC. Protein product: CASRGQETQYF.

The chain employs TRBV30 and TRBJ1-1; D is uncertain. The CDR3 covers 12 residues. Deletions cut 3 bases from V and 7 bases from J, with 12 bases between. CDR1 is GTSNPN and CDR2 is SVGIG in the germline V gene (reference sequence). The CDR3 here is CAWRRLVGEAFF. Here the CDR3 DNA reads TGTGCCTGGAGACGTTTAGTCGGTGAAGCTTTCTTT.

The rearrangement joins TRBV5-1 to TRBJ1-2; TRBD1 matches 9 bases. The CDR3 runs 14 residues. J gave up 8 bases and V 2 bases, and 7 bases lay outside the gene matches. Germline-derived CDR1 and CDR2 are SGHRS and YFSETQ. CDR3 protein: CASSLGQGTEGYTF. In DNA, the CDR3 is TGCGCCAGCAGCTTAGGACAGGGGACGGAGGGCTACACCTTC.